This is a list of T cell receptor beta chains from one sample in a study of blood T cells in healthy people across ages. TCRdb re-derived calls from the 5' RACE reads in MiXCR, one entry per CDR3 protein. The table lists around 820,000 distinct CDR3 sequences, roughly 25% of them singletons. This sample was also put to use in a study of T cells of mothers and their children.

The sequenced sample consisted of blood. The receptors were gathered from a boy under 18 in good health. Both conserved end residues are part of each CDR3. A D gene is named only where the DNA matches it firmly. Only part of the rows carry a size: once, few, many, or a class if the clone is expanded.

d_call: TRBD2; v_call: TRBV6-2/TRBV6-3; j_call: TRBJ2-1; clone_size: .; cdr3_nt: TGTGCCATCAGGCGGGGGGGCCGCTATGAGCAATTCTTC; cdr3_aa: CAIRRGGRYEQFF
d_call: .; v_call: TRBV6-6; j_call: TRBJ1-1; clone_size: .; cdr3_nt: TGTGCCAGCAGTTCCCACGGCAGGAGCTACACTGAAGCTTTCTTT; cdr3_aa: CASSSHGRSYTEAFF
d_call: .; v_call: TRBV20-1; j_call: TRBJ2-1; clone_size: .; cdr3_nt: TGCAGTGCTAGCGGGCTGGCCTCCTACAATGAGCAGTTCTTC; cdr3_aa: CSASGLASYNEQFF
d_call: TRBD2; v_call: TRBV7-9; j_call: TRBJ2-3; clone_size: .; cdr3_nt: TGTGCCAGCAGCTTAGGGGCCAGCGGGGGAGAAGCAGATACGCAGTATTTT; cdr3_aa: CASSLGASGGEADTQYF
d_call: .; v_call: TRBV28; j_call: TRBJ2-1; clone_size: .; cdr3_nt: TGTGCCAGCAGTTTATGGGTCGGTGCGGGATCCAATGAGCAGTTCTTC; cdr3_aa: CASSLWVGAGSNEQFF
d_call: .; v_call: TRBV12-3/TRBV12-4; j_call: TRBJ1-2; clone_size: .; cdr3_nt: TGTGCCAGCAGTTCAGCGGGGGGTCCCTATGGCTACACCTTC; cdr3_aa: CASSSAGGPYGYTF
d_call: TRBD1; v_call: TRBV12-3/TRBV12-4; j_call: TRBJ1-5; clone_size: .; cdr3_nt: TGTGCCAGCAGCCTCCGGACAGGGAGCAATCAGCCCCAGCATTTT; cdr3_aa: CASSLRTGSNQPQHF
d_call: .; v_call: TRBV28; j_call: TRBJ1-2; clone_size: .; cdr3_nt: TGTGCCAGCAGTTTTGGGGCTAACTATGGCTGCACCTTC; cdr3_aa: CASSFGANYGCTF
d_call: .; v_call: TRBV9; j_call: TRBJ1-4; clone_size: .; cdr3_nt: TGTGCCAGCAGCGTAGCTGGGGAAGGCCGGGAGGTTAATGAAAAACTGTTTTTT; cdr3_aa: CASSVAGEGREVNEKLFF
d_call: TRBD1; v_call: TRBV5-1; j_call: TRBJ2-1; clone_size: .; cdr3_nt: TGCGCCAGCAGCTTCTGGACAGGGGAGGATGAGCAGTTCTTC; cdr3_aa: CASSFWTGEDEQFF
d_call: TRBD1; v_call: TRBV20-1; j_call: TRBJ1-4; clone_size: few; cdr3_nt: TGCAGTGCTAGGGCCGGGACAGTTAATGAAAAACTGTTTTTT; cdr3_aa: CSARAGTVNEKLFF
d_call: .; v_call: TRBV10-2; j_call: TRBJ2-4; clone_size: few; cdr3_nt: TGCGCCAGCAGAAAACAGCTAACTGAGGGCGCCGCCCCAATGAACATTCAGTACTTC; cdr3_aa: CASRKQLTEGAAPMNIQYF
d_call: .; v_call: TRBV4-2; j_call: TRBJ2-5; clone_size: few; cdr3_nt: TGTGCCAGCAGCCAACAGTCTAGCACGGAGGAGACCCAGTACTTC; cdr3_aa: CASSQQSSTEETQYF
d_call: .; v_call: TRBV2; j_call: TRBJ2-5; clone_size: .; cdr3_nt: TGTGCCAGCAGAAGGGGCGGGCTACAAGAGACCCAGTACTTC; cdr3_aa: CASRRGGLQETQYF
d_call: .; v_call: TRBV13; j_call: TRBJ1-4; clone_size: few; cdr3_nt: TGTGCCAGCAGCTCCGCCGGCAATGAAAAACTGTTTTTT; cdr3_aa: CASSSAGNEKLFF
d_call: .; v_call: TRBV14; j_call: TRBJ1-1; clone_size: .; cdr3_nt: TGTGCCAGCAGCCAAGATCGTATCAGGGATACTGAAGCTTTCTTT; cdr3_aa: CASSQDRIRDTEAFF
d_call: TRBD1; v_call: TRBV10-3; j_call: TRBJ2-1; clone_size: few; cdr3_nt: TGTGCCATGGGGGACAGCTACAATGAGCAGTTCTTC; cdr3_aa: CAMGDSYNEQFF
d_call: TRBD2; v_call: TRBV7-2; j_call: TRBJ2-1; clone_size: .; cdr3_nt: TGTGCCAGCAGCTTAGGGACTAGCGGGAGGATTGAGCAGTTCTTC; cdr3_aa: CASSLGTSGRIEQFF
d_call: TRBD2; v_call: TRBV7-8; j_call: TRBJ2-1; clone_size: few; cdr3_nt: TGTGCCAGCAGCTCCTCGGCGGGGGATTTTCCCTACAATGAGCAGTTCTTC; cdr3_aa: CASSSSAGDFPYNEQFF
d_call: .; v_call: TRBV7-2; j_call: TRBJ2-5; clone_size: few; cdr3_nt: TGTGCCAGCAGCTTAATCTTTTTGGGTGTCGGGGAGACCCAGTACTTC; cdr3_aa: CASSLIFLGVGETQYF
d_call: .; v_call: TRBV28; j_call: TRBJ2-3; clone_size: few; cdr3_nt: TGTGCCAGCAGTTTTATTTCCCTGGGCCCGGAGGATAGCACAGATACGCAGTATTTT; cdr3_aa: CASSFISLGPEDSTDTQYF
d_call: .; v_call: TRBV7-9; j_call: TRBJ2-7; clone_size: many; cdr3_nt: TGTGCCAGCAGCCCGCAAGGGTCCGAGCAGTACTTC; cdr3_aa: CASSPQGSEQYF
d_call: .; v_call: TRBV5-6; j_call: TRBJ1-6; clone_size: few; cdr3_nt: TGTGCCAGCAGCCACGGGACGGGCTCACCCCTCCACTTT; cdr3_aa: CASSHGTGSPLHF
d_call: .; v_call: TRBV4-2; j_call: TRBJ2-2; clone_size: .; cdr3_nt: TGTGCCAGCAGCCAACCGTCCCTTTCCGGGGAGCTGTTTTTT; cdr3_aa: CASSQPSLSGELFF
d_call: .; v_call: TRBV28; j_call: TRBJ2-7; clone_size: .; cdr3_nt: TGTGCCAGCAGTTGGGACACCCGTACCGCCTACGAGCAGTACTTC; cdr3_aa: CASSWDTRTAYEQYF
d_call: .; v_call: TRBV28; j_call: TRBJ2-1; clone_size: few; cdr3_nt: TGTGCCAGCAGTTTAAGTAGTGAGTTGGCCCAACTAGTTCCCGATGAGCAGTTCTTC; cdr3_aa: CASSLSSELAQLVPDEQFF
d_call: TRBD2; v_call: TRBV7-2; j_call: TRBJ2-5; clone_size: .; cdr3_nt: TGTGCCAGCAGCTCCCTCTTTAGCGGGAGCGGGGGGGAGACCCAGTACTTC; cdr3_aa: CASSSLFSGSGGETQYF
d_call: TRBD1; v_call: TRBV6-5; j_call: TRBJ1-1; clone_size: few; cdr3_nt: TGTGCCAGCAGTTCCACGACAGGGGCCGCTTTCTTT; cdr3_aa: CASSSTTGAAFF
d_call: .; v_call: TRBV6-5; j_call: TRBJ2-2; clone_size: few; cdr3_nt: TGTGCCAGCCGGGACGTAAACACCGGGGAGCTGTTTTTT; cdr3_aa: CASRDVNTGELFF
d_call: TRBD2; v_call: TRBV12-3/TRBV12-4; j_call: TRBJ2-3; clone_size: few; cdr3_nt: TGTGCCAGCAGTACCCCCGGGACTAGCCTATCACATTTT; cdr3_aa: CASSTPGTSLSHF
d_call: TRBD2; v_call: TRBV27; j_call: TRBJ2-7; clone_size: few; cdr3_nt: TGTGCCAGCAGTCTTCTAGCGGGGGCCTCCTACGAGCAGCACTTC; cdr3_aa: CASSLLAGASYEQHF
d_call: .; v_call: TRBV27; j_call: TRBJ1-2; clone_size: .; cdr3_nt: TGTGCCAGCTCCAGGGAGATTGACCTTTTGAGGAATGGCTACACCTTC; cdr3_aa: CASSREIDLLRNGYTF
d_call: .; v_call: TRBV15; j_call: TRBJ2-2; clone_size: few; cdr3_nt: TGTGCCACCAGCAGAGGGGTTCCAGGGGAAACCGGGGAGCTGTTTTTT; cdr3_aa: CATSRGVPGETGELFF
d_call: .; v_call: TRBV2; j_call: TRBJ1-3; clone_size: .; cdr3_nt: TGTGCCAGCAGTGAAGCGGAACAGAGCTCTGGAAACACCATACATTTT; cdr3_aa: CASSEAEQSSGNTIHF
d_call: .; v_call: TRBV18; j_call: TRBJ1-1; clone_size: .; cdr3_nt: TGTGCCAGCTCACCACAGTATAACACTGAAGCTTTCTTT; cdr3_aa: CASSPQYNTEAFF
d_call: .; v_call: TRBV12-3/TRBV12-4; j_call: TRBJ1-1; clone_size: few; cdr3_nt: TGTGCCAGCAGAGTCGGAGGTCAGAACACTGAAGCTTTCTTT; cdr3_aa: CASRVGGQNTEAFF
d_call: TRBD1; v_call: TRBV29-1; j_call: TRBJ2-7; clone_size: .; cdr3_nt: TGCAGCGCCGGGACAGCCGCTGGCGAGCAGTACTTC; cdr3_aa: CSAGTAAGEQYF
d_call: .; v_call: TRBV27; j_call: TRBJ2-5; clone_size: few; cdr3_nt: TGTGCCAGCAGTTCTTGGACGGCCCAAGAGACCCAGTACTTC; cdr3_aa: CASSSWTAQETQYF
d_call: TRBD2; v_call: TRBV28; j_call: TRBJ2-5; clone_size: .; cdr3_nt: TGTGCCAGCAGTCGACTAGCGGGAGTGTGGGAGACCCAGTACTTC; cdr3_aa: CASSRLAGVWETQYF
d_call: TRBD2; v_call: TRBV3-1; j_call: TRBJ2-1; clone_size: few; cdr3_nt: TGTGCCAGCAGCCAAGGGGGGGGGACTAGCGTCAATGAGCAGTTCTTC; cdr3_aa: CASSQGGGTSVNEQFF
d_call: TRBD1; v_call: TRBV7-7; j_call: TRBJ1-2; clone_size: .; cdr3_nt: TGTGCTAGCAGCTTAGACGGGATGCGAAGGGGACAGGGACCTACTAACTATGGCTACACCTTC; cdr3_aa: CASSLDGMRRGQGPTNYGYTF
d_call: .; v_call: TRBV29-1; j_call: TRBJ2-7; clone_size: .; cdr3_nt: TGCAGCGTTTACAGGGATAACTCCTACGAGCAGTACTTC; cdr3_aa: CSVYRDNSYEQYF
d_call: .; v_call: TRBV4-3; j_call: TRBJ2-2; clone_size: few; cdr3_nt: TGCGCCAGCAGCCAAGATCTCGGGGGAACCGGGGAGCTGTTTTTT; cdr3_aa: CASSQDLGGTGELFF
d_call: .; v_call: TRBV4-2; j_call: TRBJ2-7; clone_size: .; cdr3_nt: TGTGCCAGCAGCCAAGGAGTCCAGGTAGCCTACGAGCAGTACTTC; cdr3_aa: CASSQGVQVAYEQYF
d_call: .; v_call: TRBV5-1; j_call: TRBJ2-7; clone_size: few; cdr3_nt: TGCGCCAGCAGCTTGGGGCAGTTAGGGGCCGAGCAGTACTTC; cdr3_aa: CASSLGQLGAEQYF
d_call: .; v_call: TRBV9; j_call: TRBJ2-2; clone_size: .; cdr3_nt: TGTGCCAGCAGCGTAGTAATGGACACCGGGGAGCTGTTTTTT; cdr3_aa: CASSVVMDTGELFF
d_call: .; v_call: TRBV11-2; j_call: TRBJ2-5; clone_size: few; cdr3_nt: TGTGCCAGCAGCTTAGGTCCAGGGATGGAAGAGACCCAGTACTTC; cdr3_aa: CASSLGPGMEETQYF
d_call: .; v_call: TRBV6-1; j_call: TRBJ1-2; clone_size: few; cdr3_nt: TGTGCCAGCAGTGGGCCGGTAACTAACTATGGCTACACCTTC; cdr3_aa: CASSGPVTNYGYTF
d_call: .; v_call: TRBV12-3/TRBV12-4; j_call: TRBJ1-1; clone_size: few; cdr3_nt: TGTGCCAGCAGTTTCTTCGGGATGAACACTGAAGCTTTCTTT; cdr3_aa: CASSFFGMNTEAFF
d_call: .; v_call: TRBV7-9; j_call: TRBJ1-6; clone_size: few; cdr3_nt: TGTGCCAGCAGCTTCTTACAGGTTAATTCACCCCTCCACTTT; cdr3_aa: CASSFLQVNSPLHF
d_call: .; v_call: TRBV28; j_call: TRBJ2-7; clone_size: few; cdr3_nt: TGTGCCAGCAGTAGACAGATAATTCCCTACGAGCAGTACTTC; cdr3_aa: CASSRQIIPYEQYF
d_call: .; v_call: TRBV12-3/TRBV12-4; j_call: TRBJ2-7; clone_size: .; cdr3_nt: TGTACCAGCAGTTCGGACAGAAACTTCTACGAGCAGTACTTC; cdr3_aa: CTSSSDRNFYEQYF
d_call: TRBD2; v_call: TRBV4-3; j_call: TRBJ2-5; clone_size: .; cdr3_nt: TGCGCCAGCAGCCAAGACCGACTAGCGGGGGTCCAAGAGACCCAGTACTTC; cdr3_aa: CASSQDRLAGVQETQYF
d_call: .; v_call: TRBV4-3; j_call: TRBJ2-2; clone_size: .; cdr3_nt: TGCGCCAGCAGCCAAGCACAGATAAACACCGGGGAGCTGTTTTTT; cdr3_aa: CASSQAQINTGELFF
d_call: .; v_call: TRBV20-1; j_call: TRBJ2-5; clone_size: few; cdr3_nt: TGCAGTGCTAGACTCAGGGGAGGGACCCCAGAGACCCAGTACTTC; cdr3_aa: CSARLRGGTPETQYF
d_call: .; v_call: TRBV7-3; j_call: TRBJ2-3; clone_size: few; cdr3_nt: TGTGCCAGCAGCCAATTCGGCGGCACAGATACGCAGTATTTT; cdr3_aa: CASSQFGGTDTQYF
d_call: .; v_call: TRBV29-1; j_call: TRBJ2-5; clone_size: few; cdr3_nt: TGCAGCGTTGGGACACCCCAAGAGACCCAGTACTTC; cdr3_aa: CSVGTPQETQYF
d_call: TRBD1; v_call: TRBV29-1; j_call: TRBJ2-7; clone_size: few; cdr3_nt: TGCAGCGTTGACGGTCCGGGACAGGGACACGAGCAGTACTTC; cdr3_aa: CSVDGPGQGHEQYF
d_call: .; v_call: TRBV29-1; j_call: TRBJ2-7; clone_size: few; cdr3_nt: TGCAGCGTTGAAGATCTAAACAGCTCCTACGAGCAGTACTTC; cdr3_aa: CSVEDLNSSYEQYF